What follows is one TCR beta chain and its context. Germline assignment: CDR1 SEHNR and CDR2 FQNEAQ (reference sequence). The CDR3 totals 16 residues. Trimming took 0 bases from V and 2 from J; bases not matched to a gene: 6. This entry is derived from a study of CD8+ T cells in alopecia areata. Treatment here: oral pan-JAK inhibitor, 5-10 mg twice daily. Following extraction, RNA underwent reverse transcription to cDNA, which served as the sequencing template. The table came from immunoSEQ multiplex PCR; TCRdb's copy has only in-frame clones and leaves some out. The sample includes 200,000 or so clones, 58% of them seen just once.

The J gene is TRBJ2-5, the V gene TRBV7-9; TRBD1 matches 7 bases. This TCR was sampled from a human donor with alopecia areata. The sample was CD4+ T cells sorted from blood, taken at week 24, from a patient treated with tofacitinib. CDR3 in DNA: TGTGCCAGCAGCTTAGCGGACAGGCCACGACAAGAGACCCAGTACTTC. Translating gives CASSLADRPRQETQYF. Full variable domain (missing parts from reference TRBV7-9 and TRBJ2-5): DTGVSQNPRHKITKRGQNVTFRCDPISEHNRLYWYRQTLGQGPEFLTYFQNEAQLEKSRLLSDRFSAERPKGSFSTLEIQRTEQGDSAMYLCASSLADRPRQETQYFGPGTRLLVL.